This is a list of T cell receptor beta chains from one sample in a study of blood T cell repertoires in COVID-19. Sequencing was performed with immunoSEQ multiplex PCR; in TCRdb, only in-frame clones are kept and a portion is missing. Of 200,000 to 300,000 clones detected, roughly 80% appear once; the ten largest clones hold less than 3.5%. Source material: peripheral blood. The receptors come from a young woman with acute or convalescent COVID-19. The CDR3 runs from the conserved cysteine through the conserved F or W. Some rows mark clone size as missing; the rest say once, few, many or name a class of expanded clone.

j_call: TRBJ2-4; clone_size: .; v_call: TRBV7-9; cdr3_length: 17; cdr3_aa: CASSLVLQGATKNIQYF
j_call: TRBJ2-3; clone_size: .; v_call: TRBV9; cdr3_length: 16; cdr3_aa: CASSTLGTSGGDTQYF
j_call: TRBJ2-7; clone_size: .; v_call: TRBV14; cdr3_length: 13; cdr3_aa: CASSQAPPYEQYF
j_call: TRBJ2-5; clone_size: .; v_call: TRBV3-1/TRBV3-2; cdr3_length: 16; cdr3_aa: CASSQDTAPPRETQYF
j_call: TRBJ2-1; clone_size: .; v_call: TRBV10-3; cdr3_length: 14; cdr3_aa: CAITGHQTSNEQFF
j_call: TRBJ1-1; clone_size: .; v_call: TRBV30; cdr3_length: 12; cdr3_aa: CAWRVRDTEAFF
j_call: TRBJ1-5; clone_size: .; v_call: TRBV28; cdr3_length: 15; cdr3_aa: CASSQITVYNQPQHF
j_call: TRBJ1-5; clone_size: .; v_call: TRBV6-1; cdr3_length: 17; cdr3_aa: CASSEGSVQGGNQPQHF
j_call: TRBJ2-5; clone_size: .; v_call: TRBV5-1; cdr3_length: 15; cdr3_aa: CASTEGLATQETQYF
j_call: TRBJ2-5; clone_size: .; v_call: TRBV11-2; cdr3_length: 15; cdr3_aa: CASSSTSGRGETQYF
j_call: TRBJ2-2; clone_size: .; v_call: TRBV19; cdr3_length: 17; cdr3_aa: CASSPRTDQANTGELFF
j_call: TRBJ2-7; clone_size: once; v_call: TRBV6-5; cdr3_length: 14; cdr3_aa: CASSYSTGVYEQYF
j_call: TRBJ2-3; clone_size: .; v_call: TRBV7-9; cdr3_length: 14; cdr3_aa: CASSLLRAPDTQYF
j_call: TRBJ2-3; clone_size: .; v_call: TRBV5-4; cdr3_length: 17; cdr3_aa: CASSLVSSAVLSDTQYF
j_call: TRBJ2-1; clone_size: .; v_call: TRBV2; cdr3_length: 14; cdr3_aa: CASSSGLAFNEQFF
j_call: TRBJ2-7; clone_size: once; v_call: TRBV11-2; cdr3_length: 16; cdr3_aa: CASSLAASGRIYEQYF
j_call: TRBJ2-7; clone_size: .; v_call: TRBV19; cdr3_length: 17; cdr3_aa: CASSPGLAGGPGYEQYF
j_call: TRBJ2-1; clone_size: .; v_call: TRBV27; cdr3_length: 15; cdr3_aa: CASSFSDREPNEQFF
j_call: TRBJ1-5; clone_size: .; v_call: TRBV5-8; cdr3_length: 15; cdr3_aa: CASSLDPGQDQPQHF
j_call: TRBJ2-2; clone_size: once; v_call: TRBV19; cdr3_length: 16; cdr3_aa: CASSKRDRGFPGELFF
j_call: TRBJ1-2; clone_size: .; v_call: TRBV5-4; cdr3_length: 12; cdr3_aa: CASSLAQVGYTF
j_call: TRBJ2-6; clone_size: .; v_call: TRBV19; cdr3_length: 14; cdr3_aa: CASTQVAGANVLTF
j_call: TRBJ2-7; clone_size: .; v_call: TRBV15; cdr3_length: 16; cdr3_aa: CATSSGGVTIGDEQYF
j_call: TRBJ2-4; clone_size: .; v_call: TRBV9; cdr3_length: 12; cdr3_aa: CARSTGGDIQYF
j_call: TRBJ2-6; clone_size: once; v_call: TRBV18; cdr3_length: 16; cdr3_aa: CASSPLGLSGANVLTF